The rows below give T cell receptor beta chains drawn from one sample of a study of blood T cell repertoires in COVID-19. The data were produced by immunoSEQ multiplex PCR, yet TCRdb's version contains in-frame clones alone and is incomplete. The data contain approximately 360,000 clones, over 80% of them singletons. Sequencing was carried out using PBMCs or T cells enriched from blood (not recorded which). The receptors shown here come from a woman aged 50 to 65 who had recovered from COVID-19. Both conserved end residues are part of each CDR3. The D gene is left open where the match is weak.

TRBJ2-1,TRBD1,TRBV28,CVISGTGRNEQFF
TRBJ1-4,NA,TRBV12-5,CASGKTNGQPTNEKLFF
TRBJ1-5,NA,TRBV19,CASSPRGGIGQPQHF
TRBJ1-2,TRBD1,TRBV7-9,CASEILAGQESSNYGYTF
TRBJ1-2,NA,TRBV19,CASSIDSSGGPRNGYTF
TRBJ2-5,TRBD2,TRBV12-5,CASGCAGARETQYF
TRBJ2-1,TRBD2,TRBV7-3,CASSPGTSGGAYEQFF
TRBJ2-2,NA,TRBV19,CASMGAGFNTGELFF
TRBJ1-2,NA,TRBV4-3,CASSQDPLYGYTF
TRBJ1-1,TRBD1,TRBV3-1/TRBV3-2,CASSLGTGVAEAFF
TRBJ2-2,TRBD1,TRBV6-2/TRBV6-3,CASSLGQMNTGELFF
TRBJ1-2,TRBD1,TRBV3-1/TRBV3-2,CASRPPGQGYGYTF
TRBJ1-1,NA,TRBV18,CASSPSGVTEAFF
TRBJ1-4,NA,TRBV10-1,CASSELGAPDEKLFF
TRBJ1-5,NA,TRBV30,CAWSGANDQPQHF
TRBJ1-5,NA,TRBV6-5,CASSQVSNQPQHF
TRBJ2-5,TRBD2,TRBV4-1,CASSRRTSGQETQYF
TRBJ2-2,TRBD2,TRBV7-2,CASSSSGRVGTGELFF
TRBJ1-2,TRBD1,TRBV18,CASSPLPNPAGDRASSIGYTF
TRBJ1-1,NA,TRBV15,CATSRDLYTEAFF
TRBJ2-5,NA,TRBV19,CASRGGGSGETQYF
TRBJ1-1,NA,TRBV9,CASSVGAGMSNTEAFF
TRBJ1-1,NA,TRBV7-2,CASRWGEGLENTEAFF
TRBJ2-1,NA,TRBV5-1,CASSLGVDGTNYNEQFF
TRBJ1-4,TRBD1,TRBV2,CASKRDRNNEKLFF
TRBJ1-1,TRBD1,TRBV11-3,CASSLAGTGTTEAFF
TRBJ2-3,NA,TRBV9,CASSEGQGKDTQYF
TRBJ1-1,NA,TRBV7-9,CASSLVPLRSEAFF
TRBJ2-2,NA,TRBV5-1,CASSFEGTGELFF
TRBJ1-2,NA,TRBV7-9,CASSWGGQGVSGYTF
TRBJ2-5,NA,TRBV7-9,CASSLVVRERLEQETQYF
TRBJ1-3,NA,TRBV18,CASSPGRTPTGNTIYF
TRBJ1-1,NA,TRBV6-5,CASSKQGDEAFF
TRBJ1-4,NA,TRBV5-6,CASSFFEGQPTNEKLFF
TRBJ2-1,NA,TRBV5-4,CASSLELDSYNEQFF
TRBJ2-3,NA,TRBV14,CASSQAGVSSTDTQYF
TRBJ2-1,TRBD2,TRBV4-2,CASSQEGAGGVLVEQFF
TRBJ1-2,NA,TRBV6-2/TRBV6-3,CASSYEDWDGYTF
TRBJ1-1,NA,TRBV6-2/TRBV6-3,CASSRPGATEAFF
TRBJ1-6,TRBD1,TRBV19,CASSAPDRGYNSPLHF
TRBJ1-1,TRBD1,TRBV4-1,CASSQSGQGRTEAFF
TRBJ2-7,NA,TRBV3-1/TRBV3-2,CASSQDLSANHLSRVVEQYF
TRBJ2-1,TRBD1,TRBV5-1,CASSWTGSSYNEQFF
TRBJ1-1,NA,TRBV11-3,CASSLDQWRGNTEAFF
TRBJ1-4,TRBD1,TRBV19,CATNPSGTGEKLFF
TRBJ1-1,TRBD1,TRBV2,CASSAWTGPKNTEAFF
TRBJ1-2,NA,TRBV9,CASNRQGTNYGYTF
TRBJ1-2,NA,TRBV29-1,CSVALFEGYGYTF
TRBJ1-4,NA,TRBV11-3,CASSIRPRADEKLFF
TRBJ1-2,NA,TRBV11-2,CASTTTGNKFNYGYTF
TRBJ2-7,NA,TRBV11-3,CASSSRGDYEQYF
TRBJ1-6,NA,TRBV7-9,CASSGNRDSPLHF